One sample yielded the 15 T cell receptor beta chains listed below, sequenced in a study of blood T cell repertoires in COVID-19. Using immunoSEQ multiplex PCR, the repertoire was profiled, and TCRdb retains in-frame clones only, with some absent. The data hold approximately 300,000 clones, with about 85% observed a single time. The sequenced sample consisted of peripheral blood. These receptors all stem from a human donor with COVID-19, enrolled during active disease. The donor label of this sample is uncertain.

The chain uses TRBV24-1 and TRBJ1-2, with D possibly TRBD1 on 5 matching bases. The CDR3 is 14 residues long. Trimming removed 4 bases at V and 7 bases at J, with 15 bases between. The germline CDR1 and CDR2 sequences are KGHDR and SFDVKD. CDR3 sequence reads: CATSDFDSIGGYTF. CDR3 sequence (DNA): TGTGCCACCAGTGACTTCGACAGCATCGGTGGCTACACCTTC.

The gene calls are TRBV19 and TRBJ1-4, with 9 bases aligning to TRBD1. The CDR3 extends over 16 amino acids. Per germline, CDR1 LNHDA and CDR2 SQIVND (reference sequence). After removal of 5 bases from V and 4 bases from J, the junction contained 8 bases not matched to a gene. The CDR3 loop reads CASSSTGGKDNEKLFF. The CDR3 nucleotides are TGTGCCAGTAGTTCCACAGGGGGCAAGGATAATGAAAAACTGTTTTTT.

This clone is a singleton in its sample. The chain uses TRBV6-4 and TRBJ1-6; 10 positions match TRBD1. The J segment lost 8 bases and the V segment lost 4 bases, leaving 5 bases of the junction unmatched. CDR3 length equals 15 residues. The germline CDR1 and CDR2 sequences are MRHNA and SNTAGT. Here the CDR3 DNA reads TGTGCCAGCAGTGTTGCCGGGACAGGGGATTCACCCCTCCACTTT. Amino acids: CASSVAGTGDSPLHF.

This chain joins TRBV5-1 and TRBJ1-1; 8 nucleotides match TRBD1. The CDR3 is 15 amino acids. V dropped 3 bases and J dropped 1; count of bases not matched to a gene: 5. Germline CDR1 is SGHRS and CDR2 is YFSETQ. The chain's CDR3 is CASSSATGGNTEAFF. The CDR3 nucleotides are TGCGCCAGCAGCTCCGCCACAGGGGGGAACACTGAAGCTTTCTTT.

The V call is TRBV28, the J call TRBJ2-7, with 10 nucleotides matching TRBD2. V lost 5 bases and J lost 4; bases outside the gene matches: 11. CDR3 length: 16 amino acids. Germline lookup yields CDR1 MDHEN and CDR2 SYDVKM. CDR3 sequence reads: CASSGTNSAGGYEQYF. Written as DNA, the CDR3 is TGTGCCAGCAGTGGTACCAACTCAGCGGGAGGGTACGAGCAGTACTTC.

V and J are TRBV30 and TRBJ1-5; weak D call: TRBD1 (6 bases). Trimming cost V 3 bases and J 4 bases, with 13 bases left between them. There are 14 residues in the CDR3. Germline V gives CDR1 GTSNPN, CDR2 SVGIG (reference sequence). This CDR3 is CAWRDNQGNQPQHF. The CDR3 DNA sequence: TGTGCCTGGAGAGATAATCAGGGGAATCAGCCCCAGCATTTT.

This chain links TRBV11-2 with TRBJ1-2; 9 bases are a match to TRBD1. The junction had 7 bases not matched to a gene; V was cut back by 5 bases and J by 3 bases. This CDR3 region has 15 residues. Germline V lookup: CDR1 SGHAT, CDR2 FQNNGV. The CDR3 reads CASSLTGGGDYGYTF. CDR3 DNA sequence: TGTGCCAGCAGCCTCACAGGGGGCGGGGACTATGGCTACACCTTC.

The chain carries TRBV6-5 and TRBJ2-3; TRBD2 matches 14 bases. This CDR3 has 16 amino acids. V was clipped by 3 bases and J by 6 bases; unmatched bases: 5. Germline V gene lookup returns CDR1 MNHEY and CDR2 SVGAGI. The CDR3 region has the DNA TGTGCCAGCAGTTATAGACTAGCGGGAGGGCGGGATACGCAGTATTTT. This gives the protein CASSYRLAGGRDTQYF.

V and J are TRBV10-3 and TRBJ1-1, with D tentatively TRBD1 (5 bases). Germline CDR1 ENHRY, CDR2 SYGVKD. This CDR3 is 16 amino acids long. Trimming shortened V by 0 bases and J by 1 base, and 12 bases separated the two germline ends. The CDR3 reads CAISESAGGRNTEAFF. The CDR3 nucleotides are TGTGCCATCAGTGAGTCTGCCGGGGGAAGGAACACTGAAGCTTTCTTT.

The V gene is TRBV5-1, the J gene TRBJ1-4, with TRBD1 identical over 9 bases. The trim removed 0 bases at V and 7 bases at J, leaving 4 bases unmatched. CDR1 is SGHRS and CDR2 is YFSETQ in the germline V gene. CDR3 length: 15 residues. CDR3 protein: CASSLATGGTEKLFF. As DNA, the CDR3 is TGCGCCAGCAGCTTGGCGACAGGGGGTACTGAAAAACTGTTTTTT.

In DNA form, the CDR3 reads TGTGCCAGTAGTTCTCAGCGGGAGAGAGGTGAGCAGTACTTC. Protein: CASSSQRERGEQYF. This rearrangement joins TRBV19 to TRBJ2-7, with TRBD2 matching 8 bases. V lost 5 bases and J lost 7; bases outside the gene matches: 10. CDR1 and CDR2 (germline): LNHDA, SQIVND (reference sequence). The CDR3 totals 14 residues.

The chain links TRBV10-1 to TRBJ2-1; the match to TRBD2 covers 9 bases. The germline gives CDR1 WNHNN, CDR2 SYGVQD (reference sequence). Trimming removed 5 bases from V and 2 bases from J; junction bases left unmatched: 7. The CDR3 has 16 residues. The CDR3 coding sequence is TGCGCCAGCAGTACAGAGCGGGAGGAACCCTACAATGAGCAGTTCTTC. Translated, it gives CASSTEREEPYNEQFF.

This clone turned up a few times. The rearrangement links TRBV28 to TRBJ1-2; D possibly corresponds to TRBD1 (5 bases). In germline, CDR1 is MDHEN, CDR2 SYDVKM. Trimming removed 10 bases at V and 4 bases at J, with 16 bases between. The CDR3 extends over 13 amino acids. This CDR3 is CATHGTTVYGYTF. CDR3 sequence (DNA): TGTGCCACACACGGGACTACCGTCTATGGCTACACCTTC.

This chain uses TRBV6-2 or TRBV6-3 with TRBJ2-1, with D possibly being TRBD1 (5 bases). The CDR3 totals 12 residues. Trimming removed 5 bases at V and 7 bases at J, with 9 bases between. The germline gives CDR1 MNHEY, CDR2 SVGEGT. CDR3 in amino acids: CASSARQNEQFF. In DNA, the CDR3 is TGTGCCAGCAGTGCGAGACAGAATGAGCAGTTCTTC.

This chain links TRBV28 with TRBJ2-3; no clear D. The V gene's germline CDR1 is MDHEN and CDR2 SYDVKM. This CDR3 spans 14 amino acids. Trimming cost V 6 bases and J 4 bases, with 14 bases left between them. CDR3 sequence reads: CASSLVSYADTQYF. CDR3 coding DNA: TGTGCCAGCAGCCTAGTGTCCTATGCAGATACGCAGTATTTT.